Listed below are T cell receptor beta chains from one sample, sequenced in a study of blood T cell repertoires in COVID-19. Assay used: immunoSEQ multiplex PCR; TCRdb lists only in-frame clones, some missing. The table has 200,000 to 300,000 clones, 84% seen once. The sample comprised peripheral blood. The receptors stem from a man aged 50-60 years with acute or convalescent COVID-19. CDR3s include the opening cysteine and the closing phenylalanine or tryptophan. The size field is filled for only some rows; it gives once, few, many or a size class.

abundance	v_gene	j_gene	len	CDR3aa
-	TRBV10-2	TRBJ1-4	13	CASSGSALGKLFF
-	TRBV10-2	TRBJ2-5	13	CASGEGPQETQYF
-	TRBV24-1	TRBJ2-3	16	CATSEGVTGGWDTQYF
-	TRBV28	TRBJ2-5	18	CASRFSRTSGRRQETQYF
once	TRBV4-1	TRBJ1-5	15	CASSHGEVQGQPQHF
-	TRBV7-8	TRBJ2-3	17	CASSREGTGIGTDTQYF
few	TRBV18	TRBJ2-6	16	CASSPLGGQGANVLTF
-	TRBV10-3	TRBJ2-2	14	CAIRDREDTGELFF
-	TRBV6-6	TRBJ1-5	14	CASSSQGSNQPQHF
-	TRBV10-3	TRBJ2-1	15	CAISLREGQSNEQFF
-	TRBV11-3	TRBJ2-3	12	CASSLSGHTQYF
few	TRBV5-1	TRBJ2-3	15	CASSSGLADTDTQYF
-	TRBV5-5	TRBJ2-5	15	CASSFRGETQETQYF
-	TRBV28	TRBJ2-1	14	CASRREGGDNEQFF
-	TRBV5-1	TRBJ2-5	13	CASSMTGQETQYF
-	TRBV2	TRBJ2-3	14	CASNPRTITDTQYF
-	TRBV19	TRBJ2-6	16	CASSIAGGYGANVLTF
-	TRBV24-1	TRBJ1-5	13	CATARGSNQPQHF
-	TRBV9	TRBJ2-2	15	CASSVAITFGGELFF
-	TRBV11-3	TRBJ2-1	15	CASSILAGSYNEQFF
-	TRBV6-5	TRBJ1-2	11	CASSSIRGYTF
-	TRBV11-2	TRBJ1-6	19	CASSLARQNPSSYNSPLHF
-	TRBV28	TRBJ1-1	15	CASSLISAMNTEAFF
-	TRBV10-3	TRBJ1-5	13	CAIQDRIDQPQHF
-	TRBV6-1	TRBJ2-7	15	CASSEAPHNSYEQYF
-	TRBV7-2	TRBJ2-7	17	CASSTGLRVVPSYEQYF
once	TRBV2	TRBJ1-4	15	CASSLSGQGWEKLFF
once	TRBV27	TRBJ2-1	15	CASSLAGGAYNEQFF
-	TRBV10-3	TRBJ1-4	15	CAISDPDRQNEKLFF
few	TRBV28	TRBJ2-3	14	CASSPTSSTDTQYF
-	TRBV29-1	TRBJ2-7	12	CSAEGQSREQYF
-	TRBV11-2	TRBJ2-2	12	CASSEAPGELFF
-	TRBV6-2/TRBV6-3	TRBJ2-1	15	CASSLIAGETVEQFF
-	TRBV2	TRBJ1-6	13	CASSEGQLSPLHF
-	TRBV19	TRBJ2-1	12	CASSKGAREQFF
few	TRBV28	TRBJ2-7	15	CASSTTGRGYYEQYF
-	TRBV6-1	TRBJ1-1	14	CASSEQGVKAEAFF
-	TRBV6-1	TRBJ1-5	15	CASSENGRVVQPQHF
-	TRBV28	TRBJ1-2	15	CASSLPDNLQEGYTF
few	TRBV5-1	TRBJ2-2	16	CASSDGQVNNAGELFF
-	TRBV3-1/TRBV3-2	TRBJ2-5	19	CASSQRGTSGRGILETQYF
-	TRBV4-1	TRBJ2-7	19	CASSQDLGLGQAFSYEQYF
once	TRBV5-6	TRBJ1-2	14	CASSLGRYNYGYTF
-	TRBV5-8	TRBJ2-5	14	CASSLDRGLETQYF
-	TRBV6-5	TRBJ1-2	11	CASSYRGGYTF
-	TRBV6-4	TRBJ1-1	14	CASSSGTPNGEAFF
-	TRBV24-1	TRBJ1-2	12	CATSPGSYGYTF
-	TRBV5-1	TRBJ2-5	13	CASSGGGQETQYF
once	TRBV11-2	TRBJ1-6	14	CASSFRSYNSPLHF
-	TRBV9	TRBJ2-7	15	CASSVQDRFGYEQYF
-	TRBV30	TRBJ2-1	15	CAWSGLAGVVGEQFF
-	TRBV6-5	TRBJ2-7	13	CASSRQGSYEQYF
-	TRBV19	TRBJ1-3	15	CASSIHSGSGNTIYF
-	TRBV6-1	TRBJ2-3	16	CASSELTRSRTDTQYF
-	TRBV14	TRBJ1-2	17	CASSQATGGAVRYGYTF
few	TRBV3-1/TRBV3-2	TRBJ2-2	15	CASSQWGRDTGELFF
-	TRBV30	TRBJ2-3	15	CAWSPDRRPTDTQYF